This is a list of T cell receptor beta chains from one sample in a study of CD8 T cells in ankylosing spondylitis. From the 5' RACE reads, TCRdb called clonotypes with MiXCR, one entry per CDR3 protein. The profile shows approximately 100,000 distinct CDR3 sequences, roughly 8.7% of them singletons. Source material: blood, either unsorted or a sorted T cell fraction (not recorded which). The receptors stem from a male donor with ankylosing spondylitis or in good health (not recorded which). The CDR3 runs from the conserved cysteine through the conserved F or W. Fields, in order: CDR3 DNA, CDR3 protein, V gene, J gene, D gene, clone size. A D gene is named only where the DNA matches it firmly. Some rows mark clone size as missing; the rest say once, few, many or name a class of expanded clone.

TGCAGTGCTGTGGAGGGCAGAGCAAATGGCTACACCTTC	CSAVEGRANGYTF	TRBV20-1	TRBJ1-2	NA	many
TGTGCCAGCAGCTTAGGCCGGGCGACGAACACTGAAGCTTTCTTT	CASSLGRATNTEAFF	TRBV7-2	TRBJ1-1	NA	NA
TGTGCCAGCAGTTTATATGGCACGGACCAAGAGACCCAGTACTTC	CASSLYGTDQETQYF	TRBV12-3/TRBV12-4	TRBJ2-5	NA	many
TGTGCCAGCAGTGGACTCCACTACGAGCAGTACTTC	CASSGLHYEQYF	TRBV12-3/TRBV12-4	TRBJ2-7	NA	many
TGTGCCAGCAGTGATAGGTCTAGCGGGGCCTACGAGCAGTACTTC	CASSDRSSGAYEQYF	TRBV2	TRBJ2-7	TRBD2	many
TGCGCCAGCAGCCAAGATCCGGGGATCTCTGGAAACACCATATATTTT	CASSQDPGISGNTIYF	TRBV4-3	TRBJ1-3	NA	many
TGTGCCAGTGGGGACAGGGAGTGGGATACGCAGTATTTT	CASGDREWDTQYF	TRBV6-6	TRBJ2-3	TRBD1	many
TGCAGTGCTAGAGCGGAGAATGCCGCAGATACGCAGTATTTT	CSARAENAADTQYF	TRBV20-1	TRBJ2-3	NA	many
TGTGCCAGCAGCTTAGGGTCGGACAATGAGCAGTTCTTC	CASSLGSDNEQFF	TRBV7-2	TRBJ2-1	NA	NA
TGCAGTGCCACGGGACTAGCGGGAGGTGAGCAGTACTTC	CSATGLAGGEQYF	TRBV20-1	TRBJ2-7	TRBD2	few
TGTGCCAGCAGTTTAGAACAGACGGCCCTCCACTTT	CASSLEQTALHF	TRBV12-3/TRBV12-4	TRBJ1-6	NA	many
TGCAGTGTCCCGGGACTAGCGGGATCTACCGGGTTGGGCAATGAGCAGTTCTTC	CSVPGLAGSTGLGNEQFF	TRBV20-1	TRBJ2-1	TRBD2	many
TGTGCCAGCAGCTTTTGGTTAAGCTCTGGGGCCAACGTCCTGACTTTC	CASSFWLSSGANVLTF	TRBV5-4	TRBJ2-6	NA	many
TGTGCCAGCAGCACAGTGTTCTCTGGAAACACCATATATTTT	CASSTVFSGNTIYF	TRBV11-2	TRBJ1-3	NA	many
TGTGCCAGCAGCGATAGCGGGGGGGCCTACAATGAGCAGTTCTTC	CASSDSGGAYNEQFF	TRBV11-2	TRBJ2-1	TRBD2	NA
TGTGCCATCAGTGAGTCGGGAGGGAGGCAAGAGACCCAGTACTTC	CAISESGGRQETQYF	TRBV10-3	TRBJ2-5	TRBD2	many
TGTGCCAGCAGACTTAAGGGACTAGCGGGGGCCCTGTTCTACGAGCAGTACTTC	CASRLKGLAGALFYEQYF	TRBV2	TRBJ2-7	TRBD2	many
TGTGCCAGCAGCTTGGAACTTGGGACGCAGTATTTT	CASSLELGTQYF	TRBV5-6	TRBJ2-3	NA	few
TGCGCCAGCGAACCGGGACAGCCTAACACCGGGGAGCTGTTTTTT	CASEPGQPNTGELFF	TRBV5-1	TRBJ2-2	TRBD1	many
TGTGCCAGCAGCCTAATACGACAGGGGCCACACGAGCAGTACTTC	CASSLIRQGPHEQYF	TRBV7-2	TRBJ2-7	TRBD1	many
TGTGCCAGCAGCACAACCCTGGGGGCAGATACGCAGTATTTT	CASSTTLGADTQYF	TRBV5-6	TRBJ2-3	NA	many
TGTGCCAGCACCAATGTAGCGGGAGATATAAATACGCAGTATTTT	CASTNVAGDINTQYF	TRBV7-6	TRBJ2-3	TRBD2	many
TGTGCCAACAGCCAAGAGACTAGCGGGGGGCTGAACACCGGGGAGCTGTTTTTT	CANSQETSGGLNTGELFF	TRBV4-2	TRBJ2-2	TRBD2	NA
TGTGCCAGCAGCCGACAGGGGATTCGCAATCAGCCCCAGCATTTT	CASSRQGIRNQPQHF	TRBV2	TRBJ1-5	TRBD1	many
TGTGCCAGCAGCTTTACCAATGAGCAGTTCTTC	CASSFTNEQFF	TRBV7-2	TRBJ2-1	NA	few
TGCAGTGCTTACGGGGGAGGCGACACCGGGGAGCTGTTTTTT	CSAYGGGDTGELFF	TRBV20-1	TRBJ2-2	NA	many
TGTGCCAGCAGTCCGCGGGGACTAGCGGTATCCAAAAACATTCAGTACTTC	CASSPRGLAVSKNIQYF	TRBV27	TRBJ2-4	TRBD2	many
TGTGCCAGCAGTGGACAGGGCGTTGGCTATGGCTACACCTTC	CASSGQGVGYGYTF	TRBV6-1	TRBJ1-2	TRBD1	many
TGCGCCAGCAGCTTAGGACACGAGTGGACCGGGGAGCTGTTTTTT	CASSLGHEWTGELFF	TRBV5-1	TRBJ2-2	NA	many
TGTGCCAGCAGTTTGTACCGGGACTATCCCTACGAGCAGTACTTC	CASSLYRDYPYEQYF	TRBV12-3/TRBV12-4	TRBJ2-7	TRBD2	many
TGCGCCAGCAGTGAGTCCCCGGACAGGGGCGGGGATTCACCCCTCCACTTT	CASSESPDRGGDSPLHF	TRBV10-1	TRBJ1-6	TRBD1	NA
TGTGCCAGCTCACTAGAGAACGAGCAGTACTTC	CASSLENEQYF	TRBV18	TRBJ2-7	NA	few
TGCAGTGCTACACAGGCGGGCGGGGGACCCCTCCACTTT	CSATQAGGGPLHF	TRBV20-1	TRBJ1-6	NA	many
TGTGCCAGCAGTTCCGAAGTTGGTCAGCCCCAGCATTTT	CASSSEVGQPQHF	TRBV7-6	TRBJ1-5	NA	many
TGTGCCAGCAGCTTAAGGGGGGCGAGCACAGATACGCAGTATTTT	CASSLRGASTDTQYF	TRBV7-3	TRBJ2-3	NA	many
TGTGCCAGCAGCTTATCAGTAGGCCAGCCCCAGCATTTT	CASSLSVGQPQHF	TRBV7-2	TRBJ1-5	NA	NA
TGCAGTGCCCCGAAGGCGGGTAAGAGGACTGAAGCTTTCTTT	CSAPKAGKRTEAFF	TRBV20-1	TRBJ1-1	NA	many
TGTGCCAGCAGCTTCTTTCCCGACAGGGAAATTAACACCGGGGAGCTGTTTTTT	CASSFFPDREINTGELFF	TRBV7-6	TRBJ2-2	TRBD1	NA
TGTGACCTAGGATTCACCTACGAGCAGTACTTC	CDLGFTYEQYF	TRBV10-3	TRBJ2-7	NA	many
TGTGCCAGCAGCCGACAGGTCCGCCACGAGCAGTACTTC	CASSRQVRHEQYF	TRBV3-1	TRBJ2-7	NA	many
TGTGCCAGCAGCCCCAAAGGCGGGTCCCGTCCCTCCTACAATGAGCAGTTCTTC	CASSPKGGSRPSYNEQFF	TRBV11-1	TRBJ2-1	NA	many